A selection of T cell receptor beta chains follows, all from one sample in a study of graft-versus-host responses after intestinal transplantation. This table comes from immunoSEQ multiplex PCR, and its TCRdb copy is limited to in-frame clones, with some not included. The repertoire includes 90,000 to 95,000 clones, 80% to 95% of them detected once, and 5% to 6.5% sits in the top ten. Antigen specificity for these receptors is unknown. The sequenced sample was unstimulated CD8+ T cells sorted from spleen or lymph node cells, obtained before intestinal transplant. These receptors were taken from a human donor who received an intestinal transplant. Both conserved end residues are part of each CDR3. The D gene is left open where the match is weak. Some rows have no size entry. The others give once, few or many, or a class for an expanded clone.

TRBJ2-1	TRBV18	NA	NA	CASSTQTLYNEQFF	TGTGCCAGCTCAACCCAAACCCTTTACAATGAGCAGTTCTTC
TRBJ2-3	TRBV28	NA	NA	CASAHIYWDTDTQYF	TGTGCCAGCGCCCACATTTACTGGGACACAGATACGCAGTATTTT
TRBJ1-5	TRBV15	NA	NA	CATSRVQGLNQPQHF	TGTGCCACCAGCAGAGTCCAGGGGTTGAACCAGCCCCAGCATTTT
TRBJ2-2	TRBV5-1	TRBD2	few	CASSPGLAGRSGELFF	TGCGCCAGCAGCCCGGGACTAGCGGGAAGGAGCGGGGAGCTGTTTTTT
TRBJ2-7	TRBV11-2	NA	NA	CASSLGEGATYEQYF	TGTGCCAGCAGCTTAGGTGAAGGTGCGACCTACGAGCAGTACTTC
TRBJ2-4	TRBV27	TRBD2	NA	CAAGVSSKNIQYF	TGTGCCGCGGGGGTGAGTTCCAAAAACATTCAGTACTTC
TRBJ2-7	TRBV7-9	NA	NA	CASSFGVSYEQYF	TGTGCCAGCAGCTTCGGGGTCTCCTACGAGCAGTACTTC
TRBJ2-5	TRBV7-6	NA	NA	CASSLWTAKTQYF	TGTGCCAGCAGCTTATGGACAGCGAAGACCCAGTACTTC
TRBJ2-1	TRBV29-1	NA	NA	CSFRQSSYNEQFF	TGCAGCTTCAGGCAGAGCTCCTACAATGAGCAGTTCTTC
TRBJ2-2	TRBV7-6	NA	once	CASSFWGVTGELFF	TGTGCCAGCAGCTTTTGGGGGGTGACCGGGGAGCTGTTTTTT
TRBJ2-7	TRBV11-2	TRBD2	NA	CASSLGFAAGGWYEQYF	TGTGCCAGCAGCTTAGGGTTCGCGGCGGGAGGGTGGTACGAGCAGTACTTC
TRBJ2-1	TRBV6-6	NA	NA	CASSYTKNEVQFF	TGTGCCAGCAGTTACACGAAGAATGAAGTGCAGTTCTTC
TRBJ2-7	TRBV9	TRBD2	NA	CASSAYAGTRDIYEQYF	TGTGCCAGCAGCGCCTACGCCGGGACTAGAGACATCTACGAGCAGTACTTC
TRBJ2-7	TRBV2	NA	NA	CASSDRASSYEQYF	TGTGCCAGCAGTGACCGGGCTAGCAGCTACGAGCAGTACTTC
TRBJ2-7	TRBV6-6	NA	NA	CASSYGRGSYEQYF	TGTGCCAGCAGTTACGGTAGGGGCTCCTACGAGCAGTACTTC
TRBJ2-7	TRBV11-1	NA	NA	CASSLALRQQYF	TGTGCCAGCAGCTTAGCGCTTAGACAGCAGTACTTC
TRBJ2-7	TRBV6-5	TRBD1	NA	CASSYTQTGTYEQYF	TGTGCCAGCAGTTACACCCAGACAGGGACCTACGAGCAGTACTTC
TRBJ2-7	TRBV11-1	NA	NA	CASSSFQGSYEQYF	TGTGCCAGCAGCTCATTTCAGGGCTCCTACGAGCAGTACTTC
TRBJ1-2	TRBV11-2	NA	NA	CASSDRPTRPPYGYTF	TGTGCCAGCAGCGACCGGCCGACGAGACCCCCCTATGGCTACACCTTC
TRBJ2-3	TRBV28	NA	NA	CASSSLAGRSDTQYF	TGTGCCAGCAGTTCTCTGGCGGGACGGTCAGATACGCAGTATTTT
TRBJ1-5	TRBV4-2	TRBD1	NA	CASSQEAGQLNQPQHF	TGTGCCAGCAGCCAAGAAGCGGGACAGTTAAATCAGCCCCAGCATTTT
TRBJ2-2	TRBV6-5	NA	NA	CASSLRESNGELFF	TGTGCCAGCAGTTTGAGGGAGTCTAACGGGGAGCTGTTTTTT
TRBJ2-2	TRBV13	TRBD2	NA	CASSYSPGLGTGELFF	TGTGCCAGCAGCTACAGCCCGGGACTAGGCACCGGGGAGCTGTTTTTT
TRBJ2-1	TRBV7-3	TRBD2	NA	CASSTGLAGNEQFF	TGTGCCAGCAGCACGGGACTAGCGGGTAATGAGCAGTTCTTC
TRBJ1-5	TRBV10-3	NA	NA	CAISDGAWESNQPQHF	TGTGCCATCAGTGATGGGGCTTGGGAGAGCAATCAGCCCCAGCATTTT
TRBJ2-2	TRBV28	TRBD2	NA	CASTLPGTSGRSTGELFF	TGTGCCAGCACCCTACCCGGGACTAGCGGGAGGTCAACCGGGGAGCTGTTTTTT
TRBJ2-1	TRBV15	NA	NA	CATSRPNRSSYNEQFF	TGTGCCACCAGCAGACCTAACCGGAGCTCCTACAATGAGCAGTTCTTC
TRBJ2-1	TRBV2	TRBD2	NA	CASSETSGVAVEGYNEQFF	TGTGCCAGCAGTGAGACTAGCGGTGTTGCGGTGGAAGGATACAATGAGCAGTTCTTC
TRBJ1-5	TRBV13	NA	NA	CASSLGDRPRPQHF	TGTGCCAGCAGCTTAGGGGACAGACCGAGGCCCCAGCATTTT
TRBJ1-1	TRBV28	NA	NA	CASSSRFLGAEAFF	TGTGCCAGCAGTTCTCGGTTCCTTGGCGCTGAAGCTTTCTTT
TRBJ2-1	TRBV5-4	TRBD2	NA	CASSLAPSGGGLYNEQFF	TGTGCCAGCAGCTTGGCCCCTAGCGGGGGGGGTCTATACAATGAGCAGTTCTTC
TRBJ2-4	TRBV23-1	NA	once	CASSQGALGNIQYF	TGCGCCAGCAGTCAGGGGGCGCTAGGAAACATTCAGTACTTC
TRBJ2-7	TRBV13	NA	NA	CASSQRVTYEQYF	TGTGCCAGCAGCCAAAGGGTAACCTACGAGCAGTACTTC
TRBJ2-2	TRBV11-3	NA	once	CASSLFRQADGELFF	TGTGCCAGCAGCTTGTTTCGGCAGGCTGACGGGGAGCTGTTTTTT
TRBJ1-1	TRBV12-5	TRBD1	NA	CASGLYSFRDRGLDTEAFF	TGTGCTAGTGGTTTGTACTCGTTCCGGGACAGGGGGCTCGACACTGAAGCTTTCTTT
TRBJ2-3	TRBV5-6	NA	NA	CASSLAFQSTDTQYF	TGTGCCAGCAGCTTGGCCTTCCAAAGCACAGATACGCAGTATTTT
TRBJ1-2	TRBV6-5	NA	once	CASSYLQGSGGYTF	TGTGCCAGCAGTTATTTACAGGGTTCGGGTGGCTACACCTTC
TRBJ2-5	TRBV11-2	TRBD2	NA	CASSSRVASGEETQYF	TGTGCCAGCAGCTCAAGGGTGGCTAGCGGGGAAGAGACCCAGTACTTC
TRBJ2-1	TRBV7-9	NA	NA	CASSDGLNNEQFF	TGTGCCAGCAGCGATGGACTAAACAATGAGCAGTTCTTC
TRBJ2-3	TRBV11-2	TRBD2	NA	CASSLGLAGGTDTQYF	TGTGCCAGCAGCTTAGGTCTAGCGGGAGGCACAGATACGCAGTATTTT
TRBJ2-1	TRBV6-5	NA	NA	CASTDRAGYNEQFF	TGTGCCAGCACCGACCGGGCCGGCTACAATGAGCAGTTCTTC
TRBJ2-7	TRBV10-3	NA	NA	CAISWTPHEQYF	TGTGCCATCAGTTGGACTCCCCACGAGCAGTACTTC
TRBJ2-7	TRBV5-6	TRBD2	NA	CASSYSGSYEQYF	TGTGCCAGCAGTTATAGCGGGAGTTACGAGCAGTACTTC
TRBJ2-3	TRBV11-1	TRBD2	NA	CASSFVLAGSKDTQYF	TGTGCCAGCAGCTTTGTCTTAGCGGGATCTAAAGATACGCAGTATTTT
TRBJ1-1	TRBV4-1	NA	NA	CASSQVSSGLEAFF	TGCGCCAGCAGCCAAGTCTCGTCCGGACTTGAAGCTTTCTTT
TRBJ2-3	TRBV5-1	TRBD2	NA	CASSSSGGSTDTQYF	TGCGCCAGCAGCTCCAGCGGGGGGAGCACAGATACGCAGTATTTT
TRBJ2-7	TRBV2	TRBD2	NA	CASSVIPRTSGLYEQYF	TGTGCCAGCAGTGTAATACCCCGGACTAGCGGACTATACGAGCAGTACTTC
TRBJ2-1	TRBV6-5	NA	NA	CASSYEFWSSYNEQFF	TGTGCCAGCAGTTACGAGTTTTGGAGCTCCTACAATGAGCAGTTCTTC
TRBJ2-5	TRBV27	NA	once	CASSFGGTQYF	TGTGCCAGCAGTTTTGGGGGGACCCAGTACTTC
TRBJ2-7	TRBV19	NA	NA	CASSFGVEQYF	TGTGCCAGTAGTTTCGGGGTCGAGCAGTACTTC
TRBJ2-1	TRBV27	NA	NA	CASSSTVVVEQFF	TGTGCCAGCAGTTCCACCGTTGTGGTTGAGCAGTTCTTC
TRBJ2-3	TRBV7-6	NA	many	CASSLVDTQYF	TGTGCCAGCAGCTTAGTGGATACGCAGTATTTT
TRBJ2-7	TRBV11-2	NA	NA	CASSNPGGSPYEQYF	TGTGCCAGCAGCAACCCCGGAGGGAGCCCCTACGAGCAGTACTTC
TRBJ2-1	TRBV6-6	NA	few	CASSYSGREHEQFF	TGTGCCAGCAGTTACTCCGGCAGGGAGCATGAGCAGTTCTTC
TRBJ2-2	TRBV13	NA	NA	CASTPNTGELFF	TGTGCCAGCACACCGAACACCGGGGAGCTGTTTTTT
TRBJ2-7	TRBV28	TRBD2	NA	CASSLYRGGSYEQYF	TGTGCCAGCAGTTTATACCGGGGGGGGTCCTACGAGCAGTACTTC